A single sample gave rise to the 5 T cell receptor beta chains below, sequenced in a study of blood T cell repertoires in COVID-19. Method: immunoSEQ multiplex PCR; TCRdb's copy keeps in-frame clones and lacks some. The sample lists 150,000 to 200,000 clones, around nine tenths seen once, with about 9.4% in the top ten. The sequenced sample consisted of peripheral blood. These receptors all come from a woman aged 70-85 years with COVID-19, enrolled during active disease.

This clone was recorded only once. V is TRBV4-1 and J is TRBJ2-4, with D tentatively TRBD2 (7 bases). In germline, CDR1 is MGHRA, CDR2 YSYEKL. There are 17 residues in the CDR3. Between the trimmed V and J ends, which lost 1 base and 2 bases, there was a span of 15 bases. CDR3: CASSQVVAGASKNIQYF. The CDR3 DNA follows: TGCGCCAGCAGCCAAGTCGTTGCGGGGGCTTCCAAAAACATTCAGTACTTC.

The genes are TRBV18 and TRBJ1-2, with 8 bases matching TRBD1. V gave up 4 bases and J gave up 2 bases; unmatched junction bases: 3. Looked up from germline, CDR1 is KGHSH and CDR2 is LQKENI. CDR3 length equals 14 residues. In DNA form, the CDR3 reads TGTGCCAGCTCACTCCGGACAGGGAACTATGGCTACACCTTC. This sequence encodes CASSLRTGNYGYTF.

The V gene is TRBV4-2, the J gene TRBJ2-7, with TRBD1 matching over 7 bases. Germline CDR1 reads LGHNA; CDR2 reads YNFKEQ. The CDR3 extends over 15 amino acids. The V segment lost 3 bases and the J segment 2 bases; nucleotides outside the gene matches: 7. Here the CDR3 DNA reads TGTGCCAGCAGCCAGGACCGGGACAGAGCCTACGAGCAGTACTTC. Translated: CASSQDRDRAYEQYF.

The rearrangement links TRBV18 to TRBJ1-1; possible D gene TRBD1, 6 bases. The V end lost 0 bases, the J end lost 2 bases, and 16 bases lay between the germline ends. The length of the CDR3 is 17 residues. From germline, CDR1 is KGHSH and CDR2 LQKENI. CDR3 amino acids: CASSPPTGGHSNTEAFF. The CDR3 DNA sequence: TGTGCCAGCTCACCACCAACTGGGGGCCATAGTAACACTGAAGCTTTCTTT. The entire variable domain, with the rest obtained from reference TRBV18 and TRBJ1-1, is as follows: NAGVMQNPRHLVRRRGQEARLRCSPMKGHSHVYWYRQLPEEGLKFMVYLQKENIIDESGMPKERFSAEFPKEGPSILRIQQVVRGDSAAYFCASSPPTGGHSNTEAFFGQGTRLTVV.

The J gene is TRBJ2-2, the V gene TRBV4-1; 13 nucleotides match TRBD2. CDR1 is MGHRA, CDR2 YSYEKL, per germline. This CDR3 contains 19 residues. J gave up 7 bases and V 6 bases, and 17 bases lay outside the gene matches. The CDR3 here is CASRDTLRLAGGRGGELFF. The CDR3 DNA reads as TGCGCCAGCAGAGACACCCTTAGACTAGCGGGGGGCCGAGGCGGGGAGCTGTTTTTT.